Presented here are 22 T cell receptor beta chains from one specimen sequenced in a study of graft-versus-host responses after intestinal transplantation. These receptors have no identified antigens. Sequenced by immunoSEQ multiplex PCR; TCRdb stores in-frame clones only, minus some. This table has more than 40,000 clones, approximately 96% appearing once. The sample consisted of unstimulated CD8+ T cells sorted from spleen or lymph node cells, taken before transplant. The source is a human donor who was the organ donor for an intestinal transplant.

J is TRBJ1-6 and V is TRBV7-9; a possible D gene is TRBD1 (5 bases). V was trimmed by 4 bases and J by 9 bases, leaving 19 bases between them. CDR3 size: 16 residues. Germline V gene sequence: CDR1 SEHNR, CDR2 FQNEAQ (reference sequence). The CDR3: CASSSGLRGVGSPLHF. The CDR3 DNA follows: TGTGCCAGCAGCTCGGGGCTCCGGGGAGTAGGTTCACCCCTCCACTTT.

As regards this clone: A junction boundary mismatches the germline segment, possibly from a read error. J is TRBJ2-1 and V is TRBV7-7, with D perhaps TRBD1 (5 bases). CDR3 length: 13 residues. CDR1 is SSHAT and CDR2 is FNYEAQ in the germline V gene (reference sequence). For the CDR3, the DNA is TGTGCTAGCAGCTTAGGGGCTCTGGGGGAGCAGTTCTTC. Amino acid sequence: CASSLGALGEQFF.

The chain joins TRBV11-2 to TRBJ2-7; 9 positions match TRBD1. CDR1 SGHAT and CDR2 FQNNGV come from the germline V gene. The CDR3 has 14 amino acids. Trimming removed 5 bases from V and 3 bases from J; junction bases left unmatched: 5. The CDR3 DNA sequence: TGTGCCAGCAGCCGCGGGACAGGGAACTACGAGCAGTACTTC. This gives the protein CASSRGTGNYEQYF.

The chain couples TRBV11-2 to TRBJ1-1, with D maybe TRBD1 (6 bases). Trimming stripped 5 bases from V and 1 base from J, with 17 bases between. The CDR3 is 16 amino acids. The germline CDR1 and CDR2 sequences are SGHAT and FQNNGV. CDR3 nucleotide sequence: TGTGCCAGCAGCCCGATCCGGGGACACCCGAACACTGAAGCTTTCTTT. Protein: CASSPIRGHPNTEAFF.

This chain joins TRBV5-3 and TRBJ1-1; TRBD1 matches at 7 bases. TRBV5-3 is recorded as an ORF, its role being uncertain. With V trimmed by 7 bases and J by 5 bases, 17 bases remained unmatched. There are 16 residues in the CDR3. The CDR3 DNA is TGTGCCAGAGTTATTAGAGGACAGGCCGTAGGAACTGAAGCTTTCTTT. Its protein is CARVIRGQAVGTEAFF.

This chain connects TRBV6-6 to TRBJ2-5; possibly TRBD1 or TRBD2 for D (5 bases each). Trimming left V 5 bases short and J 13 bases short, with 17 bases between. Germline V lookup: CDR1 MNHNY, CDR2 SVGAGI (reference sequence). CDR3 length equals 12 residues. The CDR3 DNA is TGTGCCAGCAGTAACGGACCCGGGACGGTGTACTTC. This gives the protein CASSNGPGTVYF.

This rearrangement joins TRBV6-6 to TRBJ1-3; D call uncertain. V dropped 1 base and J dropped 4 bases, with 11 bases sitting between them. CDR3 size: 15 residues. Germline V gene lookup returns CDR1 MNHNY and CDR2 SVGAGI (reference sequence). The CDR3 region is CASSYYGSGGNTIYF. The CDR3, as DNA: TGTGCCAGCAGTTACTACGGGTCAGGAGGAAACACCATATATTTT.

Points on this clone: Germline is not matched at one junction end, which may reflect a read error. The chain joins TRBV29-1 to TRBJ1-1, with D unresolved. Germline values: CDR1 SQVTM, CDR2 ANQGSEA. This CDR3 is 12 amino acids long. DNA for the CDR3: TGCAGCGTTAAGTTGGGGATACCTGAGGCTTTCTTT. Its translation: CSVKLGIPEAFF.

The gene calls are TRBV7-9 and TRBJ2-7; D remains unclear. From germline, CDR1 is SEHNR and CDR2 FQNEAQ (reference sequence). Trimming removed 5 bases from V and 2 bases from J, with 19 bases in between. The CDR3 sequence is 16 residues long. CDR3 loop: CASSPSDTVSTYEQYF. The CDR3, as DNA: TGTGCCAGCAGCCCATCCGATACGGTTTCTACCTACGAGCAGTACTTC.

The chain combines TRBV7-9 with TRBJ2-5, with 10 nucleotides matching TRBD1. This CDR3 is built from 14 residues. Trimming took 2 bases from V and 5 from J; bases not matched to a gene: 2. The V gene's germline CDR1 is SEHNR and CDR2 FQNEAQ (reference sequence). Here the CDR3 reads CASSLWDRGETQYF. Written as DNA, the CDR3 is TGTGCCAGCAGCTTATGGGACAGGGGTGAGACCCAGTACTTC.

The DNA for the CDR3 is TGTGCCAGCAGCGCCGCCCGGGACAGGGTGAACGTCTACGAGCAGTACTTC. Its protein is CASSAARDRVNVYEQYF. V is TRBV9 and J is TRBJ2-7, with TRBD1 matching 9 bases. CDR3 length: 17 amino acids. J gave up 3 bases and V 3 bases, and 13 bases lay outside the gene matches. Germline CDR1 reads SGDLS; CDR2 reads YYNGEE.

The V gene is TRBV9, the J gene TRBJ1-4; tentatively, D is TRBD1 (6 bases). From germline, CDR1 is SGDLS and CDR2 YYNGEE. Trimming took off 3 bases at V and 5 bases at J, with 11 bases between the two ends. This CDR3 contains 14 residues. The CDR3 protein is CASSATGLNEKLFF. The CDR3 DNA reads TGTGCCAGCAGCGCAACAGGGTTAAATGAAAAACTGTTTTTT.

The chain is built from TRBV9 and TRBJ2-2; a weak D match, TRBD1 (6 bases). CDR3 length equals 15 residues. Germline-derived CDR1 and CDR2 are SGDLS and YYNGEE. The V gene lost 4 bases and the J gene lost 4 bases, with 14 bases spanning the gap. As DNA, the CDR3 is TGTGCCAGCAGCCCACAGGGCCCGAGCACCGGGGAGCTGTTTTTT. The encoded protein is CASSPQGPSTGELFF.

V usage is TRBV28 and J usage is TRBJ1-5, with D possibly TRBD1 on 5 matching bases. V shed 7 bases and J shed 0 bases, with 13 bases lying between them. This CDR3 has 15 residues. Germline V gives CDR1 MDHEN, CDR2 SYDVKM. This chain's CDR3 is CASTGVAYSNQPQHF. CDR3 DNA: TGTGCCAGCACGGGGGTGGCTTATAGCAATCAGCCCCAGCATTTT.

The J gene is TRBJ1-5, the V gene TRBV5-5, with TRBD1 identical over 12 bases. The length of the CDR3 is 19 residues. Germline-derived CDR1 and CDR2 are SGHKS and YYEKEE (reference sequence). V was clipped by 0 bases and J by 2 bases; unmatched bases: 9. In nucleotides, the CDR3 is TGTGCCAGCAGCTTGGACGGGACAGGGGGCGCATACGGCAATCAGCCCCAGCATTTT. Encoded protein: CASSLDGTGGAYGNQPQHF.

This chain uses TRBV4-1 with TRBJ1-1; no reliable D call. This CDR3 region has 12 residues. V lost 1 base and J 0 bases, leaving 0 bases between the germline ends. CDR1 and CDR2 from the germline V gene are MGHRA and YSYEKL. CDR3 residues: CASSQVNTEAFF. The CDR3 region has the DNA TGCGCCAGCAGCCAAGTGAACACTGAAGCTTTCTTT.

V is TRBV6-5 and J is TRBJ2-6, with TRBD1 identical over 7 bases. The germline CDR1 and CDR2 sequences are MNHEY and SVGAGI. The V gene end was trimmed by 2 bases and the J gene end by 0 bases; junction bases not matched to a gene: 1. The length of the CDR3 is 16 residues. The CDR3 loop is CASSYDRVSGANVLTF. In nucleotides, the CDR3 is TGTGCCAGCAGTTACGACAGGGTCTCTGGGGCCAACGTCCTGACTTTC.

The V call is TRBV5-1, the J call TRBJ2-7; no clear D. V was cut by 4 bases and J by 0 bases, with 8 bases left in between. This CDR3 comprises 13 residues. CDR1 SGHRS and CDR2 YFSETQ come from the germline V gene. CDR3 in amino acids: CASSPEISYEQYF. DNA for the CDR3: TGCGCCAGCAGCCCCGAGATCTCCTACGAGCAGTACTTC.

The rearrangement uses TRBV7-9 and TRBJ1-1; no clear D. The ends were cut back, 4 bases at V and 3 bases at J, with 15 bases in the middle. The CDR3 consists of 15 residues. Germline V lookup: CDR1 SEHNR, CDR2 FQNEAQ (reference sequence). CDR3 protein: CASSSIRATDTEAFF. The CDR3, as DNA: TGTGCCAGCAGCTCTATCCGGGCGACGGACACTGAAGCTTTCTTT.

The chain uses TRBV10-3 and TRBJ2-5, with D possibly being TRBD2 (7 bases). The DNA end is a closer match to TRBJ2-7, so the J assignment may be wrong. The CDR3 is 16 residues long. From germline, CDR1 is ENHRY and CDR2 SYGVKD. This CDR3 reads CAISESWEGGPNEQYF. In nucleotides, the CDR3 is TGTGCCATCAGTGAGTCCTGGGAGGGGGGGCCCAACGAGCAGTACTTC.

The chain couples TRBV9 to TRBJ1-2; tentative D call: TRBD1 (5 bases). This CDR3 region has 14 residues. The V and J ends lost 5 bases and 3 bases respectively, with 14 bases between them. Germline V gene sequence: CDR1 SGDLS, CDR2 YYNGEE. Written as DNA, the CDR3 is TGTGCCAGCAGGGGACGTGGGCATGACTATGGCTACACCTTC. Its translation is CASRGRGHDYGYTF.

The gene calls are TRBV4-1 and TRBJ2-5, with D tentatively TRBD2 (6 bases). Between the trimmed V and J ends, which lost 0 bases and 3 bases, there was a span of 8 bases. Germline-derived CDR1 and CDR2 are MGHRA and YSYEKL. The CDR3 covers 14 residues. CDR3 DNA: TGCGCCAGCAGCCAAGATACGGGGGAAGAGACCCAGTACTTC. This translates into CASSQDTGEETQYF.